Listed below are T cell receptor beta chains from one sample, sequenced in a study of STAT5B mutations in CD4+ large granular lymphocyte leukemia. Some clones are missing from TCRdb's copy, which holds only in-frame ones; the method was immunoSEQ multiplex PCR. The table lists more than 35,000 clones, approximately 85% of them singletons. What was sequenced was CD4+ T cells from blood buffy coats. The receptors here all came from a human donor in good health. The CDR3 runs from the conserved cysteine through the conserved F or W. Fields, in order: D gene, J gene, clone size, V gene, CDR3 protein, CDR3 DNA. D genes are given only for firm matches. The size entry is marked missing in some rows and otherwise reads once, few, many or a size class.

. TRBJ2-1 . TRBV5-5 CASSVLQGFDEQFF TGTGCCAGCAGCGTTTTACAGGGTTTCGATGAGCAGTTCTTC
. TRBJ2-2 . TRBV10-2 CASTRATGELFF TGCGCCAGCACTAGGGCCACCGGGGAGCTGTTTTTT
. TRBJ2-7 . TRBV6-5 CASRGASRTEQYF TGTGCCAGCAGAGGGGCTTCGAGAACCGAGCAGTACTTC
TRBD1 TRBJ1-2 . TRBV30 CAWSVGTRGLSGYTF TGTGCCTGGAGTGTAGGTACCAGGGGGCTTTCCGGCTACACCTTC
. TRBJ2-1 . TRBV28 CASLSNPGFYNEQFF TGTGCCAGCCTTAGTAACCCTGGGTTCTACAATGAGCAGTTCTTC
TRBD1 TRBJ1-2 . TRBV7-8 CASSAGTGGDYGYTF TGTGCCAGCAGCGCCGGGACAGGGGGGGACTATGGCTACACCTTC
. TRBJ1-1 . TRBV30 CAWSVRLSGEAFF TGTGCCTGGAGTGTACGTCTGTCGGGAGAAGCTTTCTTT
TRBD1 TRBJ1-5 . TRBV29-1 CSVAGGSGNQPQHF TGCAGCGTTGCAGGGGGGTCGGGCAATCAGCCCCAGCATTTT
. TRBJ1-1 . TRBV9 CASSVAPNTEAFF TGTGCCAGCAGCGTAGCACCTAACACTGAAGCTTTCTTT
. TRBJ2-2 . TRBV28 CAGTGRNTGELFF TGTGCCGGCACAGGGCGCAACACCGGGGAGCTGTTTTTT
TRBD1 TRBJ1-2 . TRBV7-3 CASSALGGSLYGYTF TGTGCCAGCAGCGCCCTAGGGGGCAGTCTCTATGGCTACACCTTC
TRBD1 TRBJ1-6 few TRBV30 CAWSRSGQENSPLHF TGTGCCTGGAGCCGATCCGGACAGGAGAATTCACCCCTCCACTTT
. TRBJ1-5 few TRBV7-3 CASSTRANQPQHF TGTGCCAGCAGCACGAGGGCTAATCAGCCCCAGCATTTT
. TRBJ1-5 few TRBV25-1 CASSGTDSNQPQHF TGTGCCAGCAGCGGTACAGATAGCAATCAGCCCCAGCATTTT
TRBD1 TRBJ2-6 . TRBV25-1 CASRGTGNSGANVLTF TGTGCCAGCAGGGGGACAGGCAACTCTGGGGCCAACGTCCTGACTTTC
. TRBJ2-7 . TRBV5-4 CASSLDGGSYEQYF TGTGCCAGCAGCTTGGATGGGGGCTCCTACGAGCAGTACTTC
. TRBJ2-2 once TRBV19 CASSYRVWGTGELFF TGTGCCAGTAGTTACAGGGTCTGGGGCACCGGGGAGCTGTTTTTT
. TRBJ1-5 . TRBV10-3 CAISEKGPGNQPQHF TGTGCCATCAGTGAAAAGGGTCCGGGCAATCAGCCCCAGCATTTT
TRBD1 TRBJ1-3 . TRBV11-1 CASSSGQISGNTIYF TGTGCCAGCAGCTCGGGACAGATCTCTGGAAACACCATATATTTT
. TRBJ2-7 . TRBV15 CATGTVYEQYF TGTGCCACCGGGACCGTTTACGAGCAGTACTTC
. TRBJ2-2 . TRBV4-3 CASSQDHRAPGTGELFF TGCGCCAGCAGCCAAGACCACAGGGCCCCGGGAACCGGGGAGCTGTTTTTT
TRBD2 TRBJ2-3 . TRBV27 CASRLAGSTDTQYF TGTGCCAGCAGATTAGCGGGGAGCACAGATACGCAGTATTTT
. TRBJ2-7 . TRBV7-7 CASSLEGGANEQYF TGTGCTAGCAGCTTGGAGGGGGGGGCCAACGAGCAGTACTTC
. TRBJ1-4 . TRBV6-6 CASSYYGGGGEKLFF TGTGCCAGCAGTTACTATGGCGGGGGCGGGGAAAAACTGTTTTTT
TRBD1 TRBJ2-5 . TRBV5-8 CASSLGGTAQETQYF TGTGCCAGCAGCTTGGGGGGGACAGCCCAAGAGACCCAGTACTTC
. TRBJ2-7 . TRBV11-3 CASRNRDGEYEQYF TGTGCCAGCAGAAACCGGGACGGGGAGTACGAGCAGTACTTC
. TRBJ1-2 once TRBV28 CASTLHITTAGYTF TGTGCCAGCACGCTGCACATCACCACTGCTGGCTACACCTTC
TRBD2 TRBJ2-2 . TRBV11-2 CASSYPTSGVSNTGELFF TGTGCCAGCAGCTACCCGACTAGCGGGGTGTCGAACACCGGGGAGCTGTTTTTT
TRBD1 TRBJ2-3 . TRBV11-1 CASSPNRDRGEDTQYF TGTGCCAGCAGCCCTAACCGGGACAGGGGAGAAGATACGCAGTATTTT
. TRBJ2-4 . TRBV19 CASSARLAKNIQYF TGTGCCAGTAGTGCGCGACTAGCCAAAAACATTCAGTACTTC
. TRBJ1-5 . TRBV19 CASSMRAGAEFQPQHF TGTGCCAGTAGTATGCGGGCAGGGGCTGAATTTCAGCCCCAGCATTTT
. TRBJ2-5 once TRBV7-2 CASSPQGEETQYF TGTGCCAGCAGCCCTCAGGGTGAGGAGACCCAGTACTTC
TRBD2 TRBJ2-7 . TRBV4-1 CASSPTSLSSYEQYF TGCGCCAGCAGCCCGACTAGCCTGAGCTCCTACGAGCAGTACTTC
TRBD2 TRBJ2-5 . TRBV4-3 CASSQDAGGEETQYF TGCGCCAGCAGCCAAGATGCGGGGGGAGAAGAGACCCAGTACTTC
TRBD1 TRBJ2-1 . TRBV13 CASSLGQGANNEQFF TGTGCCAGCAGCTTAGGCCAGGGGGCGAACAATGAGCAGTTCTTC
. TRBJ1-6 . TRBV4-1 CASSQSVTNNSPLHF TGCGCCAGCAGCCAATCAGTGACTAATAATTCACCCCTCCACTTT
. TRBJ2-2 . TRBV30 CASRAGKYTGELFF TGTGCCTCTAGGGCTGGAAAGTACACCGGGGAGCTGTTTTTT
. TRBJ1-5 . TRBV18 CASSPGTSGQGNQPQHF TGTGCCAGCTCACCAGGAACGTCGGGGCAAGGCAATCAGCCCCAGCATTTT
. TRBJ1-2 . TRBV19 CASSSGNYGYTF TGTGCCAGTAGTTCAGGAAACTATGGCTACACCTTC
. TRBJ2-5 once TRBV19 CASSIAWEETQYF TGTGCCAGTAGTATCGCGTGGGAAGAGACCCAGTACTTC
. TRBJ1-2 . TRBV27 CASSLDGRRGNGYTF TGTGCCAGCAGTTTAGATGGCAGAAGGGGGAATGGCTACACCTTC
TRBD1 TRBJ1-2 . TRBV28 CASSPGQDYGYTF TGTGCCAGCAGCCCGGGACAGGACTATGGCTACACCTTC
. TRBJ2-7 . TRBV11-3 CASSLAAGEQYF TGTGCCAGCAGCTTAGCGGCGGGTGAGCAGTACTTC
. TRBJ2-1 . TRBV13 CASSPGSVPNEQFF TGTGCCAGCAGCCCCGGCAGCGTACCAAATGAGCAGTTCTTC
. TRBJ1-3 . TRBV6-5 CASGFLGTDKRNTIYF TGTGCCAGCGGTTTTTTGGGGACGGACAAAAGAAACACCATATATTTT
. TRBJ1-6 . TRBV30 CAWDGRYNSPLHF TGTGCCTGGGACGGGCGGTATAATTCACCCCTCCACTTT
TRBD1 TRBJ1-1 . TRBV30 CAWRRTGNTEAFF TGTGCCTGGAGACGGACAGGAAACACTGAAGCTTTCTTT
. TRBJ1-1 once TRBV27 CASSLSRVREAFF TGTGCCAGCAGTTTATCAAGGGTACGTGAAGCTTTCTTT
TRBD2 TRBJ2-1 few TRBV5-1 CASRELAGGGSYNEQFF TGCGCCAGCAGGGAACTAGCGGGGGGTGGCTCCTACAATGAGCAGTTCTTC
. TRBJ2-3 . TRBV19 CASSPNKGSGDTQYF TGTGCCAGTAGTCCCAATAAGGGGTCGGGAGATACGCAGTATTTT
. TRBJ2-1 . TRBV19 CASTERNEQFF TGTGCCAGTACCGAGAGGAATGAGCAGTTCTTC
TRBD1 TRBJ2-7 large TRBV6-5 CASSYLDRGTYEQYF TGTGCCAGCAGTTACCTCGACAGGGGAACCTACGAGCAGTACTTC
TRBD2 TRBJ2-5 . TRBV5-8 CASSLGGDYQYF TGTGCCAGCAGCTTGGGTGGGGACTACCAGTACTTC
. TRBJ1-2 . TRBV27 CARSYGYTF TGTGCCAGGTCGTATGGCTACACCTTC
TRBD1 TRBJ2-7 . TRBV6-5 CASTSTGGYEQYF TGTGCCAGCACCTCCACAGGGGGCTACGAGCAGTACTTC
TRBD2 TRBJ2-1 . TRBV19 CASSTLAGGVHEQFF TGTGCCAGTAGTACCCTAGCGGGGGGGGTCCATGAGCAGTTCTTC
TRBD2 TRBJ2-1 . TRBV19 CASSTTSGSPYEQFF TGTGCCAGTAGTACAACTAGCGGGTCCCCCTATGAGCAGTTCTTC
. TRBJ2-3 . TRBV19 CASSISLVATDTQYF TGTGCCAGTAGTATCTCGCTAGTTGCCACAGATACGCAGTATTTT